This entry is about one T cell receptor beta chain. The antigen is unknown. Ahead of sequencing, the ViraFEST assay grew antigen-specific CD4+ T cells using viral peptide pools. Researchers isolated CD4+ T cells once approximately ten days of culture had elapsed. Participants were vaccinated with two doses of either the BNT162b2 or mRNA-1273 vaccine. Here immunoSEQ multiplex PCR was the method, and the copy in TCRdb shows in-frame clones only, minus some. The sample lists 50,000 to 65,000 clones; less than 80% were seen once. These data are taken from a study of vaccination effects on CD4 cells after COVID-19. Here the sequenced sample was CD4+ T cells from PBMCs cultured with HCoV-229E spike peptides, taken after COVID-19 vaccination. The sequence came from a human donor who received a COVID-19 vaccine.

DNA of the CDR3: TGCAGCGCACAGGGGGCTAGCAATCAGCCCCAGCATTTT. This sequence encodes CSAQGASNQPQHF. The chain recombines TRBV29-1 with TRBJ1-5, with 9 bases aligning to TRBD1. Germline lookup yields CDR1 SQVTM and CDR2 ANQGSEA. CDR3 size: 13 residues. After removal of 7 bases from V and 0 bases from J, the junction contained 1 base not matched to a gene.